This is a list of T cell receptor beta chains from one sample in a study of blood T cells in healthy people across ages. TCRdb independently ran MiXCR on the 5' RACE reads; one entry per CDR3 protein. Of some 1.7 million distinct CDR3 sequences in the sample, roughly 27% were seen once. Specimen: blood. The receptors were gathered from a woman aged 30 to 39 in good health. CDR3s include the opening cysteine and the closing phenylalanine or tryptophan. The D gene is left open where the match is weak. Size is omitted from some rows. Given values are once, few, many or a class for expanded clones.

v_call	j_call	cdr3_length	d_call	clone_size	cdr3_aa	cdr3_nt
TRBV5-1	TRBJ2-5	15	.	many	CASSLDLGNVETQYF	TGCGCCAGCAGCTTGGATTTAGGGAACGTGGAGACCCAGTACTTC
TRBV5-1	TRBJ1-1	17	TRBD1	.	CASSSRDRGRMNTEAFF	TGCGCCAGCAGCTCGAGGGACAGGGGACGAATGAACACTGAAGCTTTCTTT
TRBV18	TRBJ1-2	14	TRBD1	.	CASSPTGEDYGYTF	TGTGCCAGCTCACCGACAGGGGAGGACTATGGCTACACCTTC
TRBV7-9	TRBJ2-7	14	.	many	CASSLGLPGGEQYF	TGTGCCAGCAGCCTCGGGCTTCCCGGAGGCGAGCAGTACTTC
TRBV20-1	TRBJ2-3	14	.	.	CSARDQPSRDTQYF	TGCAGTGCTAGAGACCAGCCGAGCCGAGATACGCAGTATTTT
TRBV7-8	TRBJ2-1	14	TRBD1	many	CASSLGDRANEQFF	TGTGCCAGCAGCTTAGGGGACAGGGCCAATGAGCAGTTCTTC
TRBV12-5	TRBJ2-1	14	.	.	CASGPGGPGNEQFF	TGTGCTAGTGGTCCTGGGGGCCCGGGCAATGAGCAGTTCTTC
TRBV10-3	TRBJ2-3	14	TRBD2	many	CAIRLGTSPDTQYF	TGTGCCATCAGACTCGGGACTAGCCCAGATACGCAGTATTTT
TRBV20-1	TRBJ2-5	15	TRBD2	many	CSARDARGGQETQYF	TGCAGTGCTAGGGATGCCCGGGGGGGCCAAGAGACCCAGTACTTC
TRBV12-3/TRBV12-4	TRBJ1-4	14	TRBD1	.	CAGTVTGGSEKLFF	TGTGCCGGCACCGTGACAGGGGGGTCGGAAAAACTGTTTTTT
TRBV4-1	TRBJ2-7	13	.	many	CASSLDGQYEQYF	TGCGCCAGCAGCCTTGACGGACAATACGAGCAGTACTTC
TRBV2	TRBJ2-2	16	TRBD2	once	CASSEAGGRKTGELFF	TGTGCCAGCAGTGAGGCGGGGGGAAGGAAGACCGGGGAGCTGTTTTTT
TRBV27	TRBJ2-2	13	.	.	CASRRINTGELFF	TGTGCCAGCCGGAGAATTAACACTGGGGAGCTGTTTTTT
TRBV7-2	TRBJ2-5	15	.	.	CASSPVQGGQETQYF	TGTGCCAGCAGCCCAGTCCAGGGGGGCCAAGAGACCCAGTACTTC
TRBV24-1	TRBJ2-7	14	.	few	CATSVKIGAYEQYF	TGTGCCACCAGTGTGAAAATAGGGGCATACGAGCAGTACTTC
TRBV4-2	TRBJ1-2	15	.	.	CASSQDGGSVYGYTF	TGTGCCAGCAGCCAAGATGGGGGTAGCGTCTATGGCTACACCTTC
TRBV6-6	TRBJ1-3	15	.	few	CASTHPEVSGNTIYF	TGTGCCAGCACTCACCCTGAGGTCTCTGGAAACACCATATATTTT
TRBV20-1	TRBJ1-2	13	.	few	CSATDRPDYGYTF	TGCAGTGCTACTGACAGGCCTGACTATGGCTACACCTTC
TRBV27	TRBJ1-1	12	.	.	CASRGRGDRAFF	TGTGCCAGCCGTGGACGGGGGGATCGGGCTTTCTTT
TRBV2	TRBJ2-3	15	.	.	CASSEVGIHTDTQYF	TGTGCCAGCAGTGAGGTGGGGATTCACACAGATACGCAGTATTTT
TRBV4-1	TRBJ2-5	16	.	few	CASSQVGASWEETQYF	TGCGCCAGCAGCCAAGTGGGGGCTAGCTGGGAGGAGACCCAGTACTTC
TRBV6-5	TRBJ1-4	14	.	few	CASSYSRTYKKLFF	TGTGCCAGCAGTTACTCGAGGACATACAAAAAACTGTTTTTT
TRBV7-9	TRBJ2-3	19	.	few	CASSPMPGIGGGGADTQYF	TGTGCCAGCAGTCCAATGCCGGGGATAGGCGGTGGAGGAGCAGATACGCAGTATTTT
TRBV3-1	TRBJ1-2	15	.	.	CASSQHTGTPYGYTF	TGTGCCAGCAGCCAACACACCGGGACTCCCTATGGCTACACCTTC
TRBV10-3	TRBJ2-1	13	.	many	CAISEATGNEQFF	TGTGCCATCAGTGAGGCAACGGGGAATGAGCAGTTCTTC
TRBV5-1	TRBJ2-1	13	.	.	CASSYLADNEQFF	TGCGCCAGCAGCTACTTAGCGGACAATGAGCAGTTCTTC
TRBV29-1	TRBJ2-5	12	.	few	CSAIGVPETQYF	TGCAGCGCCATCGGAGTCCCCGAGACCCAGTACTTC
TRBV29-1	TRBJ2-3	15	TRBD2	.	CSVLSGRGNQDTQYF	TGCAGCGTTCTATCGGGGCGGGGGAACCAAGATACGCAGTATTTT
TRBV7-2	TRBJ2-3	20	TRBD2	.	CASSSFLTSGGSSSTDTQYF	TGTGCCAGCAGCTCCTTTTTGACTAGCGGGGGGTCCTCTAGCACAGATACGCAGTATTTT
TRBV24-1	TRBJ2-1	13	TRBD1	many	CATSDYRGNEQFF	TGTGCCACCAGTGACTACAGGGGTAATGAGCAGTTCTTC
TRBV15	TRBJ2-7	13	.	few	CATSRGSPGEQYF	TGTGCCACCAGCAGAGGGTCCCCTGGCGAGCAGTACTTC
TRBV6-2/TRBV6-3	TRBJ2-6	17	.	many	CASSYVRRSPGANVLTF	TGTGCCAGCAGTTACGTTAGGAGGAGCCCCGGGGCCAACGTCCTGACTTTC
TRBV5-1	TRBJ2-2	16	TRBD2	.	CASSPPLAGNTGELFF	TGCGCCAGCAGTCCTCCTTTAGCGGGCAACACCGGGGAGCTGTTTTTT
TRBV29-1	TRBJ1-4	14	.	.	CSVMRASTNEKLFF	TGCAGCGTTATGAGAGCTTCAACTAATGAAAAACTGTTTTTT
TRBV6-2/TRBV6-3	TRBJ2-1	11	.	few	CASSPMFEQFF	TGTGCCAGCAGTCCGATGTTTGAGCAGTTCTTC
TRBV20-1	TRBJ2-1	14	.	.	CSARADNAYNERFF	TGCAGTGCTAGAGCGGACAACGCCTACAATGAGCGGTTCTTC
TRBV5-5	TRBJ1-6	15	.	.	CASSSLWGEDSPLHF	TGTGCCAGCAGCTCCCTTTGGGGGGAGGACTCACCCCTCCACTTT
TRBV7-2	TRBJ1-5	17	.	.	CASSLRGRQDSNQPQHF	TGTGCCAGCAGCTTGAGGGGACGACAGGATAGCAATCAGCCCCAGCATTTT
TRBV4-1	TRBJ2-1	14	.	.	CASSQDGGGREQFF	TGCGCCAGCAGCCAAGATGGGGGGGGCCGGGAGCAGTTCTTC
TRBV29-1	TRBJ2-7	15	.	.	CSVYQAGDSYNEQYF	TGCAGCGTTTATCAAGCGGGCGACTCCTACAATGAGCAGTACTTC
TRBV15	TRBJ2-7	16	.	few	CATSREEAVGVYEQYF	TGTGCCACCAGCAGAGAAGAGGCAGTAGGAGTCTACGAGCAGTACTTC
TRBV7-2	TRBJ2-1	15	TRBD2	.	CASSLSGSRRNEQFF	TGTGCCAGCAGCTTAAGCGGGAGTAGAAGAAATGAGCAGTTCTTC